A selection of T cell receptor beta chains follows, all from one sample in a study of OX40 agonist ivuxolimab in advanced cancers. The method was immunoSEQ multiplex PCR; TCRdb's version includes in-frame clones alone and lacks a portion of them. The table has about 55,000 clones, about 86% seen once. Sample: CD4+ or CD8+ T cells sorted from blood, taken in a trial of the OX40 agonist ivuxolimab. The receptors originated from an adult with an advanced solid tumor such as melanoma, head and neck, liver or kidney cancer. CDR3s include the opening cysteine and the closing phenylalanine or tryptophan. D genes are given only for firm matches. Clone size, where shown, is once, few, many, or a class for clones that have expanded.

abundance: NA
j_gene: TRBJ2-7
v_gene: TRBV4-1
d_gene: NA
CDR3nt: TGCGCCAGCAGCCAATTCATTCAGGGGATTCCCTACGAGCAGTACTTC
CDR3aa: CASSQFIQGIPYEQYF

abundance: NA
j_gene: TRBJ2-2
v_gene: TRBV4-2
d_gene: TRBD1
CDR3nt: TGTGCCAGCAGCCAAGAGCAGGGGGCCGGGGAGCTGTTTTTT
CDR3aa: CASSQEQGAGELFF

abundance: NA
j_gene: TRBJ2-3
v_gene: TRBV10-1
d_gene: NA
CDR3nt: TGCGCCAGCAGTGTTGGAATACCCACAGATACGCAGTATTTT
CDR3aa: CASSVGIPTDTQYF

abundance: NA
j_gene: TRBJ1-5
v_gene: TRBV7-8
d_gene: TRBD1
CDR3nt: TGTGCCAGCAGCTATGACCCTACAGGGGAAGGGCAGCCCCAGCATTTT
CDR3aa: CASSYDPTGEGQPQHF

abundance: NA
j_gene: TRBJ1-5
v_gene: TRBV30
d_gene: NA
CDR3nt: TGTGCCTGGTCCGACACTAGCAATCAGCCCCAGCATTTT
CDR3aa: CAWSDTSNQPQHF

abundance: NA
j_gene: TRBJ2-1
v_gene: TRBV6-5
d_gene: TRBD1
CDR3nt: TGTGCCAGCAGTTACAGTGGGACAGGTCGATACAATGAGCAGTTCTTC
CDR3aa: CASSYSGTGRYNEQFF

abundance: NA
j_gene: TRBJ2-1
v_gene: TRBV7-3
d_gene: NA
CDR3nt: TGTGCCAGCAGCCTCGGATCCTACAATGAGCAGTTCTTC
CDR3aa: CASSLGSYNEQFF

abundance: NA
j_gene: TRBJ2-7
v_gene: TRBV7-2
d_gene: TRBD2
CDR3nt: TGTGCCAGCAGCTTAGGCCTAGCGGTTTCCTACGAGCAGTACTTC
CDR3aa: CASSLGLAVSYEQYF

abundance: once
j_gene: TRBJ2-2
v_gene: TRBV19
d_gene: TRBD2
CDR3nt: TGTGCCAGTAGTATGGGACTAGCGGGAGCGAGCGGGGAGCTGTTTTTT
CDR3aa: CASSMGLAGASGELFF

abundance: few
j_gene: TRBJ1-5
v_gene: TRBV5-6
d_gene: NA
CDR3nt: TGTGCCAGCAAACACGGTCAGGGCAATCAGCCCCAGCATTTT
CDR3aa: CASKHGQGNQPQHF

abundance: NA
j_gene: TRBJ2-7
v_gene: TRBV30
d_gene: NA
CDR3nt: TGTGCCTGGAGTGCAGGGACTTACTCCTACGAGCAGTACTTC
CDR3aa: CAWSAGTYSYEQYF

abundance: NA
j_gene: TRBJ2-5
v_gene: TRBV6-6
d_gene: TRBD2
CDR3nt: TGTGCCAGCAGTCGGACTAGCGGGTACCAAGAGACCCAGTACTTC
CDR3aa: CASSRTSGYQETQYF

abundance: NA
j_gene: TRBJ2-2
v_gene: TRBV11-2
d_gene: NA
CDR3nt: TGTGCCAGCAGCTTAATAAAGGGCTGGGGGGAGCTGTTTTTT
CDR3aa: CASSLIKGWGELFF

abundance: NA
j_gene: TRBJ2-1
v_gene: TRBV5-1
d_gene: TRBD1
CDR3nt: TGCGCCAGCAGCTTGTCGGGACAGGGACTCTGGAATGAGCAGTTCTTC
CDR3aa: CASSLSGQGLWNEQFF

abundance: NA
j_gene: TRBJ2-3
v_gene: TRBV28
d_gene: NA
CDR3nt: TGTGCCAGCAGGATACAGGGTCGAGGCACAGATACGCAGTATTTT
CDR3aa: CASRIQGRGTDTQYF

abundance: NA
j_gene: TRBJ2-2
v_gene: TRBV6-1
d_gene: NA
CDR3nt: TGTGCCAGCAGGGTGCAGGTCGTTGGAACCGGGGAGCTGTTTTTT
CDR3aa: CASRVQVVGTGELFF

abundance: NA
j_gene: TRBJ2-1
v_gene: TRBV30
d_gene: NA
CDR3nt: TGTGCCTGGAGTGGGTACAATGAGCAGTTCTTC
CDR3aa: CAWSGYNEQFF

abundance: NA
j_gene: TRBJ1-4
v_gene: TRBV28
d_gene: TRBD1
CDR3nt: TGTGCCAGCAGTACATCCGGGACAGGGTATGAAAAACTGTTTTTT
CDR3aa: CASSTSGTGYEKLFF

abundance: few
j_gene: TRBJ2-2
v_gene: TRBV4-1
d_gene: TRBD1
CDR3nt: TGCGCCAGCAGCCCGGGACAGATCCTCACCGGGGAGCTGTTTTTT
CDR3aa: CASSPGQILTGELFF

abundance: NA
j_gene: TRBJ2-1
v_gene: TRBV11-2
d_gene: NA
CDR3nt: TGTGCCAGCAGCGTACCAACAGGGAGTGAGCAGTTCTTC
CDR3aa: CASSVPTGSEQFF

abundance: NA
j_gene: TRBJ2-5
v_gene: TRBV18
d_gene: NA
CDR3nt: TGTGCCAGCTCACCTCAAGAGACCCAGTACTTC
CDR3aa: CASSPQETQYF

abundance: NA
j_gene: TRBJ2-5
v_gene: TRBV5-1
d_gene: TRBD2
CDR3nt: TGCGCCAGCAGCTTAGTTCTAGCGGGAGGCCCCCAAGAGACCCAGTACTTC
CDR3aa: CASSLVLAGGPQETQYF

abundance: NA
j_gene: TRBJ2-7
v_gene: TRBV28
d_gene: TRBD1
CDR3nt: TGTGCCAGCAGTCTTACCTCGACAGGGTCATACGAGCAGTACTTC
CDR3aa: CASSLTSTGSYEQYF

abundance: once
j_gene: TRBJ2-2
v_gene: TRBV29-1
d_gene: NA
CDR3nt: TGCAGCGTTTCCCGGCGACTGAACACCGGGGAGCTGTTTTTT
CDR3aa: CSVSRRLNTGELFF

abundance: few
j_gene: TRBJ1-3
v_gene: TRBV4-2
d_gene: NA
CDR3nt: TGTGCCAGCACCTCAACCGACAGCTCTGGAAACACCATATATTTT
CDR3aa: CASTSTDSSGNTIYF

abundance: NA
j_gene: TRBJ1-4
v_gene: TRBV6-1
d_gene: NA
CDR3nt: TGTGCCAGCAGTGAAGCGTTAGGGGCAACTAATGAAAAACTGTTTTTT
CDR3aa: CASSEALGATNEKLFF

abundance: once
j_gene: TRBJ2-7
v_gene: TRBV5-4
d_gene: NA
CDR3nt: TGTGCCAGCAGCTTGTCGGGGAGCTCCTACGAGCAGTACTTC
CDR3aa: CASSLSGSSYEQYF

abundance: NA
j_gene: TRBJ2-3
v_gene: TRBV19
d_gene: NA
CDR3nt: TGTGCCAGTAGTATAGGGAGGGAAGCAGATACGCAGTATTTT
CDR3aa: CASSIGREADTQYF

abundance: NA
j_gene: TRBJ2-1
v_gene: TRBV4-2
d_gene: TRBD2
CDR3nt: TGTGCCAGCAGCCAAGGTCAGAGCGGGAAGGTTTACAATGAGCAGTTCTTC
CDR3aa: CASSQGQSGKVYNEQFF

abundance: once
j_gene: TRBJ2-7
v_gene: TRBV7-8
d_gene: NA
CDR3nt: TGTGCCAGCAGCCAAAGACAGGGCCGGAGGGACGAGCAGTACTTC
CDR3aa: CASSQRQGRRDEQYF

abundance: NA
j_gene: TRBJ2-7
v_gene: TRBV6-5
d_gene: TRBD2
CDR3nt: TGTGCCAGCAGTTACTCGAGGCTAGCGGGAACCTACGAGCAGTACTTC
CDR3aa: CASSYSRLAGTYEQYF

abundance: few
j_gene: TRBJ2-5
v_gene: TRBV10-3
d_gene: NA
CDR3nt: TGTGCCATCAGTTCGGGACGGAGCCAAGAGACCCAGTACTTC
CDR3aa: CAISSGRSQETQYF

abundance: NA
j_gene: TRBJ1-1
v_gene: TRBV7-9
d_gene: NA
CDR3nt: TGTGCCAGCAGGCTGGGCACTGAAGCTTTCTTT
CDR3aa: CASRLGTEAFF

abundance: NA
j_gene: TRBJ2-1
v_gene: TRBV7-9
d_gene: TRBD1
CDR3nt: TGTGCCAGCAGCTCTCAGGGGGCGGATTACAATGAGCAGTTCTTC
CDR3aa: CASSSQGADYNEQFF

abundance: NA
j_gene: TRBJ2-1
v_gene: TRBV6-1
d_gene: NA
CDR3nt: TGTGCCAGCACCCGGGACACTACCTACAATGAGCAGTTCTTC
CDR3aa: CASTRDTTYNEQFF

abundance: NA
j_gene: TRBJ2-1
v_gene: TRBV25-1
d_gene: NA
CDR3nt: TGTGCCAGTGGGATTTTAGGTGGGGGGCTGGACAATGAGCAGTTCTTC
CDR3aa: CASGILGGGLDNEQFF

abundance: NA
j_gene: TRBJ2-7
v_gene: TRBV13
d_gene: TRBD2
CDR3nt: TGTGCCAGCAGCTCAAGGGACTACTCCTACGAGCAGTACTTC
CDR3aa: CASSSRDYSYEQYF

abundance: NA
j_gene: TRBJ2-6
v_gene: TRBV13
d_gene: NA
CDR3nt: TGTGCCAGCAGCTTAGCCGGGTACTCTGGGGCCAACGTCCTGACTTTC
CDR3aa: CASSLAGYSGANVLTF

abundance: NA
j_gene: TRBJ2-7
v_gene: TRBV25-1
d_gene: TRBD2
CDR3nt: TGTGCCAGCAGCGCTCGTAAACTAGCGGGGAAATACGAGCAGTACTTC
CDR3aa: CASSARKLAGKYEQYF

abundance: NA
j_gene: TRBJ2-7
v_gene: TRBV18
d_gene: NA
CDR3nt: TGTGCCAGCTCACCACTTGAAGGGGTCGGCGAGCAGTACTTC
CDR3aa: CASSPLEGVGEQYF

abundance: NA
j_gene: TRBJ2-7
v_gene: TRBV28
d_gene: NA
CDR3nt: TGTGCCAGCAGCGCATCCTTGACCTACGAGCAGTACTTC
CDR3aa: CASSASLTYEQYF

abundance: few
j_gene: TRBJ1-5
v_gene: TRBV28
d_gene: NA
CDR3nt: TGTGCCAGCAGTTTTTTGAGACAGCCCCAGCATTTT
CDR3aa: CASSFLRQPQHF

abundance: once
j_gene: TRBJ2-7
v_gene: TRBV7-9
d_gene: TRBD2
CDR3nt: TGTGCCAGCAGCTTGGGACTAGCGGGAGGGACCTCCTACGAGCAGTACTTC
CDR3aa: CASSLGLAGGTSYEQYF